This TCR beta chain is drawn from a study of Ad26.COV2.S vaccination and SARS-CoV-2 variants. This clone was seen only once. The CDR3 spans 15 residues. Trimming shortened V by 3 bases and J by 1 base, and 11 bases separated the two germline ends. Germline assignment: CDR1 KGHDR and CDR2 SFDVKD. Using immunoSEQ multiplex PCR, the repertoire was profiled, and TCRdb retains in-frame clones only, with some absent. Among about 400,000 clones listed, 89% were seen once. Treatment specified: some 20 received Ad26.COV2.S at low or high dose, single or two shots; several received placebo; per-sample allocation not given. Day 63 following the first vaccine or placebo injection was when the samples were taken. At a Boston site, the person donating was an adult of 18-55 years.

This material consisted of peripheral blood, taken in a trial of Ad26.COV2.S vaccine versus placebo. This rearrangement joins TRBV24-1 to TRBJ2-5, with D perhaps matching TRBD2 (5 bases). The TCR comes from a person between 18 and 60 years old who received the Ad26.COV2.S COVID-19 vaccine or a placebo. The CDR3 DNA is TGTGCCACCAGTGATGTGGCCGAGGGCCAAGAGACCCAGTACTTC. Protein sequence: CATSDVAEGQETQYF.